This T cell receptor (beta chain) emerged from a study of blood T cell repertoires in COVID-19. Study overall: Specimens from acute and convalescent COVID-19 originated in the United States, Italy and Spain. Nucleic acid was either cDNA or gDNA, and it came from T cells, B-cell-depleted T cells, or PBMCs.

Between the trimmed V and J ends, which lost 3 bases and 7 bases, there was a span of 12 bases. This CDR3 is 13 amino acids long. Under the authors' procedure: Estimated nucleated cell counts came from reference gene primer amplification. Measured with immunoSEQ multiplex PCR; TCRdb has only the in-frame clones, and not every one. V and J calls and clone size are those listed in that table; D and trimming were worked out from the DNA. This repertoire shows more than 95,000 clones, roughly 80% found once; its top ten account for 15%. The sample taken for sequencing was peripheral blood. The rearrangement uses TRBV12-3 or TRBV12-4 and TRBJ1-2, with TRBD1 as a possible D gene (6 bases). The sequence was obtained from a woman of 80 years or more with acute or convalescent COVID-19. CDR3 in amino acids: CASSFPPQGGYTF. CDR3 nucleotides: TGTGCCAGCAGTTTTCCCCCACAGGGTGGCTACACCTTC.